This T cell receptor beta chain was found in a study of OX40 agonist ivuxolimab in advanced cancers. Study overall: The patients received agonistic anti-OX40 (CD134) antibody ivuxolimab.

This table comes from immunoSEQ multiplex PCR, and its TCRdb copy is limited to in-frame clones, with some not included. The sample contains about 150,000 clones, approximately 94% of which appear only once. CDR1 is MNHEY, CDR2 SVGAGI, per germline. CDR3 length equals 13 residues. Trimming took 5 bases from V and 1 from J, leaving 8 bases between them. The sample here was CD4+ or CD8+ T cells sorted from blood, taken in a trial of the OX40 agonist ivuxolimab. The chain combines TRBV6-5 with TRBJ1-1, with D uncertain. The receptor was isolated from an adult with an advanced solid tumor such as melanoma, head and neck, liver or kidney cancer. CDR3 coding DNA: TGTGCCAGCAGTCTTTACGAGAACACTGAAGCTTTCTTT. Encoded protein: CASSLYENTEAFF.